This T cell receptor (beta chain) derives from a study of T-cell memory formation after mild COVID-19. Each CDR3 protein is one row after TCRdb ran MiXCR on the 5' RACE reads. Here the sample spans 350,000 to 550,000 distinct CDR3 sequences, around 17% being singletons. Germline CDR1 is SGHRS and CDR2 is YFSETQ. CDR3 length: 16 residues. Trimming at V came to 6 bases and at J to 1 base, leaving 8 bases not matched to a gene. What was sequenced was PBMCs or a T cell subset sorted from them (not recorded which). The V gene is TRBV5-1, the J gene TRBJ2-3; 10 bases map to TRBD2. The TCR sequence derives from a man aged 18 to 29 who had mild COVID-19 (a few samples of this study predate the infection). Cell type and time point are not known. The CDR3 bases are TGCGCCAGCAATGTGGGCGGGACTAGCGGCACAGATACGCAGTATTTT. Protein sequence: CASNVGGTSGTDTQYF.